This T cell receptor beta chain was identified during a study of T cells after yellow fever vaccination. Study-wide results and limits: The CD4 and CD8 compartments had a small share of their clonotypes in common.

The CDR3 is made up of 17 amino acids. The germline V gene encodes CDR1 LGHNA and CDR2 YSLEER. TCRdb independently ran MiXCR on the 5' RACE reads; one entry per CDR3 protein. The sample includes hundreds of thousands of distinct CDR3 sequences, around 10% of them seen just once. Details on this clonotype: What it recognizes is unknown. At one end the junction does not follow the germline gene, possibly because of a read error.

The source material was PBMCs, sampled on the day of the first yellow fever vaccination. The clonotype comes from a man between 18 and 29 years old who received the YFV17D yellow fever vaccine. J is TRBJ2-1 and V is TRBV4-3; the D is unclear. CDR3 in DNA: TGCGCCAGTAGCCGCAAGATGTGGGTTCTCTCCTACAATGAGCAGTTCTTC. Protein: CASSRKMWVLSYNEQFF.